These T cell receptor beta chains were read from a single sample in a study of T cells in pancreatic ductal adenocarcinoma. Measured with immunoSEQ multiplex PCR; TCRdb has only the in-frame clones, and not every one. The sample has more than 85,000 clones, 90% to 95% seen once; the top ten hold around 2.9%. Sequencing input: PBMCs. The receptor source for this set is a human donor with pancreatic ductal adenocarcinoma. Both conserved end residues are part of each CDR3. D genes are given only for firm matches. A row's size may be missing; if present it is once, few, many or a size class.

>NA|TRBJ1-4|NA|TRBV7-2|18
TGTGCCAGCAGCTCCCAACGGGGGTCCCCTGCAACTAATGAAAAACTGTTTTTT
CASSSQRGSPATNEKLFF
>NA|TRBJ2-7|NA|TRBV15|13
TGTGCCACCAGCCCGACTTCTAACTACGAGCAGTACTTC
CATSPTSNYEQYF
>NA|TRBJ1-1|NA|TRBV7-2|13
TGTGCCAGCAGCTTAGCGTCCGTAACTGAAGCTTTCTTT
CASSLASVTEAFF
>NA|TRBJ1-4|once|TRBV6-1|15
TGTGCCAGCAGTGAATTTAGGGGGTCAGGGGAAAAACTGTTTTTT
CASSEFRGSGEKLFF
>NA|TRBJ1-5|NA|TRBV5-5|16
TGTGCCAGCAGCACAGAGGCGGGGAATAGCAATCAGCCCCAGCATTTT
CASSTEAGNSNQPQHF
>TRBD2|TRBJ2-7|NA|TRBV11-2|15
TGTGCCAGCAGCTCCCTCTTAGCGGGAGGAGTGGAGCAGTACTTC
CASSSLLAGGVEQYF
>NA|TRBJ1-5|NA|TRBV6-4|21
TGTGCCAGCAGTGACTCGATACAAAGAGTAGGGGCAACCGAAAAATATCAGCCCCAGCATTTT
CASSDSIQRVGATEKYQPQHF
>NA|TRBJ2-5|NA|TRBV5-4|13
TGTGCCAGCAGCTCGCGGGATTTTGAGACCCAGTACTTC
CASSSRDFETQYF
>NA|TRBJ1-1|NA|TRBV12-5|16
TGTGCTAGTGGTTTGGTAACGGGACACCTGAACACTGAAGCTTTCTTT
CASGLVTGHLNTEAFF
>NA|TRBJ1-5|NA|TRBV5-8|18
TGTGCCAGCAGCCGAACCGACAAGGGCGGGTATAGCAATCAGCCCCAGCATTTT
CASSRTDKGGYSNQPQHF
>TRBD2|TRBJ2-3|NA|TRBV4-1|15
TGCGCCAGCAGCCACATGACTAGCGGGAAAGATACGCAGTATTTT
CASSHMTSGKDTQYF
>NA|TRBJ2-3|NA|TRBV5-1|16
TGCGCCAGCAGCTCACGGTTGTCCCCTAGCACAGATACGCAGTATTTT
CASSSRLSPSTDTQYF
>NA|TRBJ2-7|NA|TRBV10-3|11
TGTGCCACGCGGAATGACGGCGAGCAGTACTTC
CATRNDGEQYF
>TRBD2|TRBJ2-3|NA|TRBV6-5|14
TGTGCCAGCACAACTAGCGGGGGCACAGATACGCAGTATTTT
CASTTSGGTDTQYF
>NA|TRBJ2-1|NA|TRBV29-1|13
TGCAGCGTTAAAGCTAGCTCCTACAATGAGCAGTTCTTC
CSVKASSYNEQFF
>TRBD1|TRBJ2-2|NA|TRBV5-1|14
TGCGCCAGCACCACAGGGGGCCGAACCGGGGAGCTGTTTTTT
CASTTGGRTGELFF
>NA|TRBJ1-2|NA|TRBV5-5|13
TGTGCCAGCAGCTTCGGGAGTAACTATGGCTACACCTTC
CASSFGSNYGYTF
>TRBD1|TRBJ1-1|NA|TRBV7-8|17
TGTGCCAGCAGCCCCCTCCCCCAGGGGGGCATGAACACTGAAGCTTTCTTT
CASSPLPQGGMNTEAFF
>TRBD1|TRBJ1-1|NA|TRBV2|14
TGTGCCAGCAGTGAAGTTAAGGGGGCTAGAAAGGCTTTCTTT
CASSEVKGARKAFF
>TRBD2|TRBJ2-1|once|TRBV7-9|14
TGTGCCAGCAGCTTGGGGGGGGAGGGCAATGAGCAGTTCTTC
CASSLGGEGNEQFF
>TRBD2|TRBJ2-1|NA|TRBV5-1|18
TGCGCCAGCAGCCGGCGTGTTTCGACTAGCGGGAACTACAATGAGCAGTTCTTC
CASSRRVSTSGNYNEQFF
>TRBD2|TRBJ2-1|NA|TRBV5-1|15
TGCGCCAGCAGCTTGGGGACTAGCGGTCACAATGAGCAGTTCTTC
CASSLGTSGHNEQFF
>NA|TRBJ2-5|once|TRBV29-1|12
TGCAGCGCGACAGCTAACCAAGAGACCCAGTACTTC
CSATANQETQYF
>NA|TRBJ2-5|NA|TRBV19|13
TGTGCCAGTAGTACTCAGGGTTTAGAGACCCAGTACTTC
CASSTQGLETQYF
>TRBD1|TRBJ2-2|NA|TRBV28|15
TGTGCCAGCAGGTACAGGGGGCTGGGGTCCGGGGAGCTGTTTTTT
CASRYRGLGSGELFF
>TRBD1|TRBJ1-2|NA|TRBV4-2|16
TGTGCCAGCAGCCAAGATAGTCCGGACAGGGGGTTGCGCTACACCTTC
CASSQDSPDRGLRYTF
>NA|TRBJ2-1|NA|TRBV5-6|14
TGTGCCAGCAGCTTGGGGGGAGCCTACAATGAGCAGTTCTTC
CASSLGGAYNEQFF
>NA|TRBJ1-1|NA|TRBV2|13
TGTGCCAGCAGTCGCGTAAGGAACACTGAAGCTTTCTTT
CASSRVRNTEAFF
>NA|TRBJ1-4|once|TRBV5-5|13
TGTGCCAGCAGCTTGGTAACTGCAGGGGAACTGTTTTTT
CASSLVTAGELFF
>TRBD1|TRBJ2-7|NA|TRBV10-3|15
TGTGCCATCAGTGGTTTGACAGGGGCGACCTACGAGCAGTACTTC
CAISGLTGATYEQYF
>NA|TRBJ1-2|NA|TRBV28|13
TGTGCCAGCAGTTGGAACCAGGGGTATGGCTACACCTTC
CASSWNQGYGYTF
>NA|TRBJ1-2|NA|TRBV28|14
TGTGCCAGCTGGGGAATGGGAGCTAACTATGGCTACACCTTC
CASWGMGANYGYTF
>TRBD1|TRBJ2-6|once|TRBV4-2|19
TGTGCCAGCAGCCAAGTTTCCGGGACAGGGTCTAATGGGGCCAACGTCCTGACTTTC
CASSQVSGTGSNGANVLTF
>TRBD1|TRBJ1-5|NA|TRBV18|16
TGTGCCAGCTCACCACCTGAGGGGGCTGGCAATCAGCCCCAGCATTTT
CASSPPEGAGNQPQHF
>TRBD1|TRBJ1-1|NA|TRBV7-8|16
TGTGCCAGCAGCTTAAGGGACAGGGTAATGAACACTGAAGCTTTCTTT
CASSLRDRVMNTEAFF
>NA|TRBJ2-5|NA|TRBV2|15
TGTGCCAGCAGTGAAGCGAGAACACCGTCGGGGACCCAGTACTTC
CASSEARTPSGTQYF
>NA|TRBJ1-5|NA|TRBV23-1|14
TGCGCCAGCAGCCCTGCCGGGGGCAATCAGCCCCAGCATTTT
CASSPAGGNQPQHF
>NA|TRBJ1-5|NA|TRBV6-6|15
TGTGCCAGCAGTTACTCGAGTGTTAGCAATCAGCCCCAGCATTTT
CASSYSSVSNQPQHF
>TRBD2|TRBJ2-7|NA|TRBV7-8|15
TGTGCCAGCAGCTTAGCAGCGGGAGGACCCTACGAGCAGTACTTC
CASSLAAGGPYEQYF
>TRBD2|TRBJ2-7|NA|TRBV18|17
TGTGCCAGCTCACCGAGGAGCGGACTAGCGGGAGTAAACGAGCAGTACTTC
CASSPRSGLAGVNEQYF
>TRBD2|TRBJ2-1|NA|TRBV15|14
TGTGCCACCAGCAAGGATAGCGGGAACTATGAGCAGTTCTTC
CATSKDSGNYEQFF
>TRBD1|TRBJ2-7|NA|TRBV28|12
TGTGCCAGCAGTTTATTCAGCACAGGGGCGGCCTTC
CASSLFSTGAAF
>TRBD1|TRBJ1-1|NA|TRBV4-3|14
TGCGCCAGCAGCTTCGGGACAGGGGACTCGGAAGCTTTCTTT
CASSFGTGDSEAFF
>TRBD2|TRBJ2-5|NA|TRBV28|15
TGTGCCAGCAGTTTAACTGCGGGAGGGCGGGAGACCCAGTACTTC
CASSLTAGGRETQYF
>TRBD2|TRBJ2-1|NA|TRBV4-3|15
TGCGCCAGCAGCCAGGGACTAGCGGGAGGCAATGAGCAGTTCTTC
CASSQGLAGGNEQFF
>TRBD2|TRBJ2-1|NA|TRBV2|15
TGTGCCAGCAGTCCCGGACTAGCGGGGCGGAATGAGCAGTTCTTC
CASSPGLAGRNEQFF
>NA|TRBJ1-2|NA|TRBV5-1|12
TGCGCCAGCACACAGGATCAGAATGGCTACACCTTC
CASTQDQNGYTF
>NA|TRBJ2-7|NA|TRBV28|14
TGTGCCAGCAGTGCTGAGGGCGGAACCTACGAGCAGTACTTC
CASSAEGGTYEQYF
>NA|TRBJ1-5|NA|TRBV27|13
TGTGCCAGCAGCCACAGGGCCCGCCAGCCCCAGCATTTT
CASSHRARQPQHF
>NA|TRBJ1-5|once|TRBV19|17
TGTGCCAGTAGTAGCATATCTGAGAGAGATAGCAATCAGCCCCAGCATTTT
CASSSISERDSNQPQHF
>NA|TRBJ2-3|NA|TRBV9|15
TGTGCCAGCAGCTCTACTAGTGCGGGCACAGATACGCAGTATTTT
CASSSTSAGTDTQYF
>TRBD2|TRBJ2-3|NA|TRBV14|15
TGTGCCAGCAGCCAAGTACCGGGAGGGGTAGATACGCAGTATTTT
CASSQVPGGVDTQYF
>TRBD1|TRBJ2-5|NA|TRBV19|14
TGTGCCACCAAACCGGACAGGGGACAAGAGACCCAGTACTTC
CATKPDRGQETQYF